The entry below describes one T cell receptor beta chain. Trimming at V came to 7 bases and at J to 4 bases, leaving 7 bases not matched to a gene. CDR3 length equals 15 residues. Germline CDR1 reads SNHLY; CDR2 reads FYNNEI. This sample is drawn from a study of blood T cell repertoires in COVID-19. Study context: Sources were T cells, B-cell-depleted T cells, or PBMCs; the material itself was cDNA or gDNA.

Assay used: immunoSEQ multiplex PCR; TCRdb lists only in-frame clones, some missing. This table has approximately 80,000 clones, roughly 79% appearing once. Specimen: peripheral blood. The receptor was isolated from a man at least 80 years old with acute or convalescent COVID-19. The chain links TRBV2 to TRBJ2-2; 9 bases map to TRBD2. CDR3 coding DNA: TGTGCCAGCACAAAAGCGGGAGGAATCACCGGGGAGCTGTTTTTT. Protein sequence: CASTKAGGITGELFF.